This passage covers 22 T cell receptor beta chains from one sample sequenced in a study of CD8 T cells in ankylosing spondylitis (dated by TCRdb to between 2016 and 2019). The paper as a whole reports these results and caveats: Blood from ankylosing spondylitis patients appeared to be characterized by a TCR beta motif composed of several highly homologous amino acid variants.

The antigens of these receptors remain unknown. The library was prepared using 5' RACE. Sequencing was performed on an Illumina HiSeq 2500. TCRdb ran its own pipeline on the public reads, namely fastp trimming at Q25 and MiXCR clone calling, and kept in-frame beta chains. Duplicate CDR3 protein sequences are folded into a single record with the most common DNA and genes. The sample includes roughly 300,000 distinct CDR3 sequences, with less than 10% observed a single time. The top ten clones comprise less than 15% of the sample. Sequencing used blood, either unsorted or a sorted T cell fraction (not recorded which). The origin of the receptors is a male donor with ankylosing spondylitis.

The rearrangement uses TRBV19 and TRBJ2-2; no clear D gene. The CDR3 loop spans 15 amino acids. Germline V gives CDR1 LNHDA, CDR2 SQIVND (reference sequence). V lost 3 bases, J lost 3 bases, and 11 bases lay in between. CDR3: CASSIGGAYTGELFF. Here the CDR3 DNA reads TGTGCCAGTAGTATCGGTGGAGCCTACACCGGGGAGCTGTTTTTT.

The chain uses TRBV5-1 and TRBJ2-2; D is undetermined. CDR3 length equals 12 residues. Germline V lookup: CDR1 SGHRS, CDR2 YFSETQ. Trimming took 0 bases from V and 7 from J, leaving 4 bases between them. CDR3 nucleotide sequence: TGCGCCAGCAGCTTGGAGGTCGGGGAGCTGTTTTTT. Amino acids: CASSLEVGELFF.

The DNA for the CDR3 is TGTGCCAGCAGTTTACCCGGGAGGAGCTCCTACAATGAGCAGTTCTTC. It translates to CASSLPGRSSYNEQFF. The genes are TRBV12-3 or TRBV12-4 and TRBJ2-1, with 7 positions matching TRBD2. V gave up 2 bases and J gave up 0 bases; unmatched junction bases: 4. The CDR3 covers 16 residues.

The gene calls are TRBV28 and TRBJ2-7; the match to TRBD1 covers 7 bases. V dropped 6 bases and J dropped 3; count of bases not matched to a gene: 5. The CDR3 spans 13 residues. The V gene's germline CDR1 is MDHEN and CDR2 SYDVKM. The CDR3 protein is CASRQGVNYEQYF. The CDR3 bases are TGTGCCAGCAGGCAGGGGGTTAACTACGAGCAGTACTTC. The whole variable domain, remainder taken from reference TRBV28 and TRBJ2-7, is DVKVTQSSRYLVKRTGEKVFLECVQDMDHENMFWYRQDPGLGLRLIYFSYDVKMKEKGDIPEGYSVSREKKERFSLILESASTNQTSMYLCASRQGVNYEQYFGPGTRLTVT.

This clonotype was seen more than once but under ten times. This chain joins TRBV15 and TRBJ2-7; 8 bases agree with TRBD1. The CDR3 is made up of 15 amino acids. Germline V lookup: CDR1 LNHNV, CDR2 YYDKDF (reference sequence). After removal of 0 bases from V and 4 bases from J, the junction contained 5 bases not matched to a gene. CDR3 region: CATSREAGGIYEQYF. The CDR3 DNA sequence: TGTGCCACCAGCAGAGAGGCAGGGGGCATATACGAGCAGTACTTC.

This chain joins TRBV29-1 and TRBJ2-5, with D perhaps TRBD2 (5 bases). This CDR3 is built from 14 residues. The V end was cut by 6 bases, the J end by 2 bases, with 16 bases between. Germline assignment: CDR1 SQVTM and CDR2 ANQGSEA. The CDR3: CSVGGSIHQETQYF. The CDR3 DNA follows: TGCAGCGTGGGCGGGTCCATTCATCAAGAGACCCAGTACTTC.

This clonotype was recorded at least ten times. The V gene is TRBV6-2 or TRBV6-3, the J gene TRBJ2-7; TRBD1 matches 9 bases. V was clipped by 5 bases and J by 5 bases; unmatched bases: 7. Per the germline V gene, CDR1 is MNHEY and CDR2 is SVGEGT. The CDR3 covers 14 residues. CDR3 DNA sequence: TGTGCCAGCAGTACGGGGACAGGGATGCACGAGCAGTACTTC. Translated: CASSTGTGMHEQYF.

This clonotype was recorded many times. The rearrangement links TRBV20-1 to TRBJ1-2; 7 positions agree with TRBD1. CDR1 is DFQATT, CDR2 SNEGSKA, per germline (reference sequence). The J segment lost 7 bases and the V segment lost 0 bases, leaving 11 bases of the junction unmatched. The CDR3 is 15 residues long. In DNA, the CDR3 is TGCAGTGCTAGAGATGGTCCGGGACAGTATAGTGGCTACACCTTC. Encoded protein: CSARDGPGQYSGYTF.

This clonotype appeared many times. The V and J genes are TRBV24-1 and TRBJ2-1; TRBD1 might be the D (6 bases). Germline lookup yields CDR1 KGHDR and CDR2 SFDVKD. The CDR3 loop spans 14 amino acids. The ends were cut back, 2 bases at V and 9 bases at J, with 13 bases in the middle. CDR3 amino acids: CATSDSQGKVEQFF. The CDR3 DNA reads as TGTGCCACCAGTGATTCACAGGGAAAGGTTGAGCAGTTCTTC.

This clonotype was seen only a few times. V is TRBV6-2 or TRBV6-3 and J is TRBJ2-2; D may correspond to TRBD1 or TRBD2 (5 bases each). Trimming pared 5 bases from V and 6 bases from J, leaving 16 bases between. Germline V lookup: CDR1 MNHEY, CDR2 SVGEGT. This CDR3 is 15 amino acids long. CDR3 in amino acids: CASSDRDGSSGELFF. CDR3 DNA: TGTGCCAGCAGTGACCGGGACGGATCCTCCGGGGAGCTGTTTTTT.

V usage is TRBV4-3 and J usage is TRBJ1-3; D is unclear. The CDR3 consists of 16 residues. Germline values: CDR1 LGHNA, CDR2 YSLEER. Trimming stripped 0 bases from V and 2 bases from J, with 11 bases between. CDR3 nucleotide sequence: TGCGCCAGCAGCCAAGAGCTCAACCGCGCTGGAAACACCATATATTTT. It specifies CASSQELNRAGNTIYF.

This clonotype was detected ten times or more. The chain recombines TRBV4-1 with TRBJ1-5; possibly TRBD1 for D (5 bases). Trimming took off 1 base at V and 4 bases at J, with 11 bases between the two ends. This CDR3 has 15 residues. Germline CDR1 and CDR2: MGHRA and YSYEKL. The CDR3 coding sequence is TGCGCCAGCAGCCAAGGAGACAGAAGAAATCAGCCCCAGCATTTT. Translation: CASSQGDRRNQPQHF.

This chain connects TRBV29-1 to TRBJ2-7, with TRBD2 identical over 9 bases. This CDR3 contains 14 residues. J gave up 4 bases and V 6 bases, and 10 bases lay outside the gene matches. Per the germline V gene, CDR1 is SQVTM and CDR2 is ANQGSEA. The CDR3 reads CSVGRGLASYEQYF. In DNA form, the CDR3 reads TGCAGCGTAGGCCGAGGACTAGCGAGTTACGAGCAGTACTTC.

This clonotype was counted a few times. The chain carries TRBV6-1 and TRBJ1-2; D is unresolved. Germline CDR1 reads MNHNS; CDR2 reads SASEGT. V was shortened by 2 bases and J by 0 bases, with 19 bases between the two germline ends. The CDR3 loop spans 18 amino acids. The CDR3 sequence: CASSESPAVAGANYGYTF. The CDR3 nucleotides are TGTGCCAGCAGTGAATCTCCCGCGGTCGCCGGAGCTAACTATGGCTACACCTTC.

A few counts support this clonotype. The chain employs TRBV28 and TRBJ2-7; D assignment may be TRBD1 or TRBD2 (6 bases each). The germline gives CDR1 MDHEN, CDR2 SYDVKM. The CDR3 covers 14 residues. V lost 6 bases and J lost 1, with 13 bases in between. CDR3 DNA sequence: TGTGCCAGCAGAAACACAGGGACTTCCTACGAGCAGTACTTC. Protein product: CASRNTGTSYEQYF. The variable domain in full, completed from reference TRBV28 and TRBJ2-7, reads DVKVTQSSRYLVKRTGEKVFLECVQDMDHENMFWYRQDPGLGLRLIYFSYDVKMKEKGDIPEGYSVSREKKERFSLILESASTNQTSMYLCASRNTGTSYEQYFGPGTRLTVT.

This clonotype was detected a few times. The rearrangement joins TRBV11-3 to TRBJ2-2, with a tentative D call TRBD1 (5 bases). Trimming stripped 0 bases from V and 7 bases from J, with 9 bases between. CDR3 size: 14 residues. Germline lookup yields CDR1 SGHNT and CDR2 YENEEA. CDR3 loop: CASSLEWQGGELFF. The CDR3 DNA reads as TGTGCCAGCAGCTTAGAGTGGCAGGGCGGGGAGCTGTTTTTT.

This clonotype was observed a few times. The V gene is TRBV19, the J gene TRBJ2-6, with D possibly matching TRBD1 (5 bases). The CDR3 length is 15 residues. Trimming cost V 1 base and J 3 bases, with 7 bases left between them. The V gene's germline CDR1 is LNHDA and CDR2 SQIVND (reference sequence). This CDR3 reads CASSIGGGGANVLTF. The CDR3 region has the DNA TGTGCCAGTAGTATAGGGGGCGGTGGGGCCAACGTCCTGACTTTC.

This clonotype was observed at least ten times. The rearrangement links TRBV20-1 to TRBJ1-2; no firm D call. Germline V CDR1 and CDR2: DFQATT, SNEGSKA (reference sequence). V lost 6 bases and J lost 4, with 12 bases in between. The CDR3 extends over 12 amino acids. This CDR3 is CSAKKDLYGYTF. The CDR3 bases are TGCAGTGCGAAGAAGGACCTCTATGGCTACACCTTC.

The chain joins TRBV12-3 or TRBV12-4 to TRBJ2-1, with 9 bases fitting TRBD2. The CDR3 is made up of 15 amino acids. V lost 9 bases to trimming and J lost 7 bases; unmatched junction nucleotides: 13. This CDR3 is CASKMAGGLGNEQFF. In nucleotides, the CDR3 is TGTGCCAGTAAGATGGCGGGAGGGCTTGGAAATGAGCAGTTCTTC.

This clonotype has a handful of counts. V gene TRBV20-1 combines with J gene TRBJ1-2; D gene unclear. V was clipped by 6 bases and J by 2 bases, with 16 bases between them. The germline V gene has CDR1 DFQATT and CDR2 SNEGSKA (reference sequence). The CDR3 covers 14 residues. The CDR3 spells CSAIASGPNYGYTF. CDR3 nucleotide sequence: TGCAGTGCCATAGCCTCTGGACCGAACTATGGCTACACCTTC.

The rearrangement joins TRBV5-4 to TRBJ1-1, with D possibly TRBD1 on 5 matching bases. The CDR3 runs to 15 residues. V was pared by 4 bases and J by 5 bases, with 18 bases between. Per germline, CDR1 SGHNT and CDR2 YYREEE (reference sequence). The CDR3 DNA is TGTGCCAGCAGCCCCCAGGGAGGGAAGGGGACTGAAGCTTTCTTT. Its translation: CASSPQGGKGTEAFF.

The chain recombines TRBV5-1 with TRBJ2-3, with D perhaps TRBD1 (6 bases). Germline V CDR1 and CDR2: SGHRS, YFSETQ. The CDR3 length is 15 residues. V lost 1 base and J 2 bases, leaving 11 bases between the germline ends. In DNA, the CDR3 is TGCGCCAGCAGCTTGTGGGACAAACCCACAGATACGCAGTATTTT. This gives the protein CASSLWDKPTDTQYF.